The 29 T cell receptor beta chains below all came from one sample that was sequenced in a study of blood T cells in healthy people across ages. Primed by a sample-barcoded 5' primer and a J-beta primer mix, a second PCR proceeded for 7 to 11 cycles. TCRdb analysed the 5' RACE reads with MiXCR anew, one entry per CDR3 protein. The profile covers about 1,800,000 distinct CDR3 sequences, with about 28% appearing a single time and about 8% taken by the ten largest. Sample: blood. These receptors were obtained from a woman aged 30 to 39 in good health.

Comments on this clonotype: A much larger clone is a single base away; this may be a read error. This CDR3 fails to terminate in the conserved phenylalanine or tryptophan, so it likely reflects a read error. The V gene is TRBV27, the J gene TRBJ2-7, with 9 bases aligning to TRBD1. The V and J ends lost 9 bases and 4 bases, in that order; junction bases with no gene match: 19. Germline V lookup: CDR1 MNHEY, CDR2 SMNVEV (reference sequence). This CDR3 has 17 residues. CDR3 residues: CASSGTGRARLLYEQYL. The CDR3 DNA sequence: TGTGCCAGTTCCGGGACAGGGAGGGCAAGGCTCCTTTACGAGCAGTACCTC.

V is TRBV11-2 and J is TRBJ1-2, with a weak D call TRBD1 (6 bases). V lost 0 bases to trimming and J lost 7 bases, with 12 bases between them. The CDR3 totals 14 residues. Germline V lookup: CDR1 SGHAT, CDR2 FQNNGV. The CDR3 nucleotides are TGTGCCAGCAGCTTAGATATGGGGGCGCGTGGCTACACCTTC. It codes for CASSLDMGARGYTF.

The V and J genes are TRBV20-1 and TRBJ2-1; 9 bases are a match to TRBD1. There are 15 residues in the CDR3. J was trimmed by 2 bases and V by 4 bases; bases with no gene match: 6. The germline CDR1 and CDR2 sequences are DFQATT and SNEGSKA (reference sequence). The CDR3: CSATRTGEPYNEQFF. The CDR3 nucleotides read TGCAGTGCTACCCGGACAGGGGAACCCTACAATGAGCAGTTCTTC.

The J gene is TRBJ2-3, the V gene TRBV7-2; the match to TRBD2 covers 12 bases. Unmatched junction bases numbered 4, after V lost 4 bases and J lost 2 bases. Germline V gene sequence: CDR1 SGHTA, CDR2 FQGNSA. This CDR3 spans 16 amino acids. CDR3 residues: CASSYGLAGFTDTQYF. Written as DNA, the CDR3 is TGTGCCAGCAGCTACGGACTAGCGGGGTTCACAGATACGCAGTATTTT.

The sample holds a few counts of this clonotype. The chain recombines TRBV5-6 with TRBJ2-7; 8 nucleotides match TRBD1. J was trimmed by 3 bases and V by 1 base; bases with no gene match: 15. Germline V gene sequence: CDR1 SGHDT, CDR2 YYEEEE. The CDR3 is made up of 18 amino acids. The CDR3 DNA follows: TGTGCCAGCAGCTTGTATGGGACAGGTGTTATCCTAGGCTACGAGCAGTACTTC. Translation gives CASSLYGTGVILGYEQYF.

This clonotype turned up a few times. This chain joins TRBV20-1 and TRBJ2-3, with 10 bases identical to TRBD2. CDR1 and CDR2 from the germline V gene are DFQATT and SNEGSKA (reference sequence). The CDR3 covers 15 residues. V gave up 5 bases and J gave up 0 bases; unmatched junction bases: 5. This CDR3 is CSAPLAGDSTDTQYF. In DNA, the CDR3 is TGCAGTGCTCCTCTAGCGGGGGACAGCACAGATACGCAGTATTTT.

This clonotype was counted a single time. This rearrangement joins TRBV7-9 to TRBJ1-2; D unresolved. Germline V gene lookup returns CDR1 SEHNR and CDR2 FQNEAQ (reference sequence). CDR3 size: 17 residues. The V and J ends lost 5 bases and 2 bases respectively, with 21 bases between them. CDR3 DNA: TGTGCCAGCAGCCCCGCGATGGCATCCGGACGAAACTATGGCTACACCTTC. Protein product: CASSPAMASGRNYGYTF.

The rearrangement links TRBV2 to TRBJ2-7; 10 bases fit TRBD1. The germline gives CDR1 SNHLY, CDR2 FYNNEI. Trimming removed 4 bases from V and 5 bases from J; junction bases left unmatched: 5. The CDR3 length is 14 residues. The CDR3 DNA follows: TGTGCCAGCAGTGTGGGACAGGGGCCTAACGAGCAGTACTTC. This gives the protein CASSVGQGPNEQYF.

This clonotype was picked up many times. In nucleotides, the CDR3 is TGTGCCAGCAGCGTAGCGGGCGGCGGGGAGCAGTACTTC. Translated: CASSVAGGGEQYF. This chain connects TRBV9 to TRBJ2-7; D perhaps matches TRBD2 (5 bases). Germline V gene sequence: CDR1 SGDLS, CDR2 YYNGEE. V was pared by 0 bases and J by 7 bases, with 11 bases between. The CDR3 extends over 13 amino acids.

The rearrangement links TRBV28 to TRBJ2-1, with 7 positions matching TRBD2. Germline V lookup: CDR1 MDHEN, CDR2 SYDVKM. Unmatched junction bases numbered 6, after V lost 4 bases and J lost 3 bases. CDR3 length: 15 amino acids. CDR3 DNA sequence: TGTGCCAGCAGTTCTCCTAGCGGTATCTACAATGAGCAGTTCTTC. This gives the protein CASSSPSGIYNEQFF.

The V call is TRBV2, the J call TRBJ1-2; D is unresolved. Germline values: CDR1 SNHLY, CDR2 FYNNEI. The CDR3 is made up of 14 amino acids. V was cut by 7 bases and J by 0 bases, with 12 bases left in between. CDR3 residues: CASTTTLTNYGYTF. The CDR3 DNA follows: TGTGCCAGCACTACGACGCTCACTAACTATGGCTACACCTTC.

There are a few counts of this clonotype. The chain carries TRBV5-5 and TRBJ1-5; D is perhaps TRBD1 (6 bases). V gave up 1 base and J gave up 7 bases, with 15 bases separating them. The CDR3 spans 15 residues. CDR1 is SGHKS, CDR2 YYEKEE, per germline (reference sequence). DNA for the CDR3: TGTGCCAGCAGCTTGACGGCCAGGGGAGAACAGCCCCAGCATTTT. This translates into CASSLTARGEQPQHF.

The CDR3 spells CASSYSSGGDIDEQYF. The DNA for the CDR3 is TGTGCCAGCAGTTACTCGTCGGGGGGTGATATCGACGAGCAGTACTTC. The chain uses TRBV6-2 or TRBV6-3 and TRBJ2-5; 7 positions match TRBD2. TRBJ2-7 matches the DNA end more closely, so the J call is doubtful. In germline, CDR1 is MNHEY, CDR2 SVGEGT. CDR3 length: 16 residues.

The chain links TRBV18 to TRBJ2-1; TRBD2 is a possible D gene (6 bases). Trimming pared 1 base from V and 5 bases from J, leaving 15 bases between. The CDR3 length is 16 residues. Germline assignment: CDR1 KGHSH and CDR2 LQKENI. CDR3 amino acids: CASSPLTRRWDNEQFF. CDR3 in DNA: TGTGCCAGCTCACCACTGACTAGAAGGTGGGACAATGAGCAGTTCTTC.

In its sample, this clonotype was seen many times. The gene calls are TRBV15 and TRBJ2-3; a possible D gene is TRBD1 (6 bases). Germline V gene sequence: CDR1 LNHNV, CDR2 YYDKDF (reference sequence). The V end lost 7 bases, the J end lost 0 bases, and 17 bases lay between the germline ends. The CDR3 contains 16 residues. CDR3 sequence (DNA): TGTGCCACCAACCCAGGGGAGCGGAGGAGCACAGATACGCAGTATTTT. It encodes CATNPGERRSTDTQYF.

The J gene is TRBJ1-1, the V gene TRBV29-1; D might be TRBD1 (6 bases). The germline CDR1 and CDR2 sequences are SQVTM and ANQGSEA. The CDR3 has 14 residues. V lost 7 bases to trimming and J lost 0 bases, with 15 bases between them. The CDR3 loop is CSAQGRDMNTEAFF. The CDR3 bases are TGCAGCGCCCAGGGGCGGGACATGAACACTGAAGCTTTCTTT.

The V call is TRBV4-1, the J call TRBJ2-1; 7 bases map to TRBD2. In germline, CDR1 is MGHRA, CDR2 YSYEKL. The CDR3 has 14 residues. J gave up 5 bases and V 3 bases, and 4 bases lay outside the gene matches. DNA of the CDR3: TGCGCCAGCAGCCACCCACTAGCGAACAATGAGCAGTTCTTC. This translates into CASSHPLANNEQFF.

This clonotype was counted only a few times. The J gene is TRBJ2-5, the V gene TRBV3-1; D is perhaps TRBD2 (6 bases). This CDR3 is built from 15 residues. In germline, CDR1 is LGHDT, CDR2 YNNKEL (reference sequence). V lost 2 bases and J lost 5, with 15 bases in between. The CDR3 loop is CASSQSFPGVETQYF. The CDR3 nucleotides are TGTGCCAGCAGCCAAAGCTTTCCGGGGGTCGAGACCCAGTACTTC.

This sequence joins TRBV7-6 and TRBJ2-1; D is possibly TRBD1 or TRBD2 (5 bases each). The germline V and J ends were trimmed by 5 bases and 9 bases, with 11 bases remaining between them. Looked up from germline, CDR1 is SGHVS and CDR2 is FNYEAQ. The CDR3 covers 12 residues. In DNA, the CDR3 is TGTGCCAGCAGCGGCCGGGACGGTGAGCAGTTCTTC. Encoded protein: CASSGRDGEQFF.

The sample holds a few counts of this clonotype. V and J are TRBV20-1 and TRBJ2-5, with D maybe TRBD2 (5 bases). Between the trimmed V and J ends, which lost 0 bases and 5 bases, there was a span of 10 bases. The CDR3 has 13 amino acids. Germline-derived CDR1 and CDR2 are DFQATT and SNEGSKA (reference sequence). The CDR3: CSARESSFETQYF. The CDR3 DNA is TGCAGTGCTAGAGAGTCTAGCTTTGAGACCCAGTACTTC.

Of note for this clonotype: A read error may produce the germline difference seen at one junction end. This chain joins TRBV27 and TRBJ1-2; D may be TRBD1 (5 bases). Germline-derived CDR1 and CDR2 are MNHEY and SMNVEV (reference sequence). The CDR3 length is 15 residues. The CDR3 coding sequence is TGTGCCAGCAGTTTATCCGCGGGACCCTACTATCGCTACACCTTC. Translated, it gives CASSLSAGPYYRYTF.

This clonotype was counted only a few times. The genes are TRBV10-3 and TRBJ2-7; 13 positions match TRBD2. The CDR3 runs 18 residues. With 2 bases clipped from V and 0 bases from J, the junction kept 7 bases outside the gene matches. Germline CDR1 and CDR2: ENHRY and SYGVKD. In nucleotides, the CDR3 is TGTGCCATCAGTGAGACTAGCGGGGGGGCCGGGAGCTCCTACGAGCAGTACTTC. Amino acid sequence: CAISETSGGAGSSYEQYF.

This clonotype appeared once. The chain is built from TRBV12-3 or TRBV12-4 and TRBJ2-3, with D perhaps matching TRBD2 (5 bases). The CDR3 contains 15 residues. Deletions cut 1 base from V and 13 bases from J, with 21 bases between. The CDR3 DNA is TGTGCCAGCAGTTTAGGGGGAGTTAGAGCAGATGTGGAGTATTTT. Amino acid sequence: CASSLGGVRADVEYF.

Of note for this clonotype: The junction departs from the called germline gene at one end, perhaps through a read error. J is TRBJ2-7 and V is TRBV3-1; TRBD1 aligns across 9 bases. Germline V lookup: CDR1 LGHDT, CDR2 YNNKEL (reference sequence). The CDR3 loop spans 15 amino acids. The CDR3 region has the DNA TGTGCCAGCGGCCAAGACAGGGGGTCGGCCTACGAGCAGTACTTC. The encoded protein is CASGQDRGSAYEQYF.

This clonotype was seen only a few times. The V gene is TRBV11-2, the J gene TRBJ2-1; D gene uncertain. Per the germline V gene, CDR1 is SGHAT and CDR2 is FQNNGV. Trimming took 1 base from V and 6 from J, leaving 19 bases between them. The CDR3 consists of 17 residues. The CDR3 region is CASSLVWHPQPGNEQFF. The DNA of the CDR3 is TGTGCCAGCAGCTTAGTGTGGCATCCTCAGCCGGGCAATGAGCAGTTCTTC.

This clonotype has just one count. The CDR3 does not close with the conserved phenylalanine or tryptophan, likely indicating a read error. The rearrangement joins TRBV7-2 to TRBJ2-4; TRBD1 agrees at 9 bases. TRBJ2-7 matches the DNA end more closely, so the J call is doubtful. Germline V gene data show CDR1 as SGHTA and CDR2 as FQGNSA. This CDR3 spans 15 amino acids. DNA for the CDR3: TGTGCCAGCAGCTCACAGACAGGGGGGATTGACGAGCAGTACTGC. Translated, it gives CASSSQTGGIDEQYC.

A few counts support this clonotype. The rearrangement uses TRBV5-1 and TRBJ2-7; D possibly corresponds to TRBD1 (6 bases). Germline CDR1 SGHRS, CDR2 YFSETQ. The V gene lost 7 bases and the J gene lost 4 bases, with 18 bases spanning the gap. The CDR3 has 14 amino acids. CDR3: CASQISHGQYEQYF. The DNA of the CDR3 is TGCGCCAGCCAGATTTCCCATGGACAGTACGAGCAGTACTTC.

The chain is built from TRBV7-9 and TRBJ2-4, with 10 bases aligning to TRBD2. Germline-derived CDR1 and CDR2 are SEHNR and FQNEAQ (reference sequence). The CDR3 contains 19 residues. After removal of 5 bases from V and 0 bases from J, the junction contained 13 bases not matched to a gene. CDR3 nucleotides: TGTGCCAGCAGCCTAGGGTCCAGCGGGGGGGCCTTAGCCAAAAACATTCAGTACTTC. It yields the protein CASSLGSSGGALAKNIQYF.

Turning to this clonotype: One end of the junction is discordant with germline, which a read error may explain. The gene calls are TRBV7-6 and TRBJ2-1, with 10 nucleotides matching TRBD2. The CDR3 totals 18 residues. From germline, CDR1 is SGHVS and CDR2 FNYEAQ. In nucleotides, the CDR3 is TGTGTCAGCAGCTTAAGGACTAGCGGCACAAGCTCCTACAATGAGCAGTTCTTC. It translates to CVSSLRTSGTSSYNEQFF.